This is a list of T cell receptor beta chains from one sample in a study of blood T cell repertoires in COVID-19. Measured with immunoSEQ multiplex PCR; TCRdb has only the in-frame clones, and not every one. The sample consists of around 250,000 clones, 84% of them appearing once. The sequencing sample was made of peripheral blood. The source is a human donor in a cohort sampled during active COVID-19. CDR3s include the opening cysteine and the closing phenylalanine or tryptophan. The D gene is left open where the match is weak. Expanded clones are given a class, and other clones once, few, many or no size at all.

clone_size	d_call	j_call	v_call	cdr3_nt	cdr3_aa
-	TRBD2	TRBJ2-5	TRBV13	TGTGCCAGCAGCTTATACGGGGGGGCGATTCGAGAGACCCAGTACTTC	CASSLYGGAIRETQYF
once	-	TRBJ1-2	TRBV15	TGTGCCACCAGCAGAGATCTTCTCTATGGCTACACCTTC	CATSRDLLYGYTF
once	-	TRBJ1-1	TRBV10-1	TGCGCCAGCAGTGAGTCCGACAGTCGGGCTGAAGCTTTCTTT	CASSESDSRAEAFF
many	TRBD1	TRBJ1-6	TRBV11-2	TGTGCCAGCAGCTTAAATAGACAGGGAAACTCACCCCTCCACTTT	CASSLNRQGNSPLHF
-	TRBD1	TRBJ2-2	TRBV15	TGTGCCACCAGCAGGGGGACAGGAATCCCCGCCGGGGAGCTGTTTTTT	CATSRGTGIPAGELFF
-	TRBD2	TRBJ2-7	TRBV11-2	TGTGCCAGCAGCCCCAATAGCGGGAGGGATGGGGAGCAGTACTTC	CASSPNSGRDGEQYF
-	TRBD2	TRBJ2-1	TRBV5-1	TGCGCCAGCAGCGCACTAGCGGGAGGGAGCAATGAGCAGTTCTTC	CASSALAGGSNEQFF
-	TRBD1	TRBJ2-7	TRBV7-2	TGTGCCAGCAGCTTGGGAGCCGGGACAGCCGTTTACGAGCAGTACTTC	CASSLGAGTAVYEQYF
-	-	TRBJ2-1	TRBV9	TGTGCCAGCAGCGCCCTCAGCGGAAGCTACAATGAGCAGTTCTTC	CASSALSGSYNEQFF
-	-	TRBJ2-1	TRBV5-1	TGCGCCAGCAGCAAGGGACGGGGGAGCTCCTACAATGAGCAGTTCTTC	CASSKGRGSSYNEQFF
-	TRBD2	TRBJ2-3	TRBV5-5	TGTGCCAGCAGCTGGGATTTCGGGGGGTCATACACAGATACGCAGTATTTT	CASSWDFGGSYTDTQYF
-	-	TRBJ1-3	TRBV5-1	TGCGCCAGCCGGGACAACTCTGGAAACACCATATATTTT	CASRDNSGNTIYF
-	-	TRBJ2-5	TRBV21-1	TGTGCCAGCAGCAAACCTTCAGGTCTAGAGACCCAGTACTTC	CASSKPSGLETQYF
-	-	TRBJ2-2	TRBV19	TGTGCCAGTAGGGTCGGTACTAGTTCCACCGGGGAGCTGTTTTTT	CASRVGTSSTGELFF
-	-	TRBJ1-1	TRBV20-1	TGCAGTGCCGAACTGAGGACTGAAGCTTTCTTT	CSAELRTEAFF
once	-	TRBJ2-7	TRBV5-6	TGTGCCAGCAGCTTTCAGGGGAACTACGAGCAGTACTTC	CASSFQGNYEQYF
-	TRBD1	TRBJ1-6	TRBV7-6	TGTGCCAGCAGCTCGCGGTCGGCAGGGGGAAAATCACCCCTCCACTTT	CASSSRSAGGKSPLHF
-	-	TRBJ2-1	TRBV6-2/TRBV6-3	TGTGCCAGCAGTTACCCCGGGAGCTCCTACAATGAGCAGTTCTTC	CASSYPGSSYNEQFF
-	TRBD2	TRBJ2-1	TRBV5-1	TGCGCCAGCAGCTTTTTGACTAGCGGGCCCAGCAATGAGCAGTTCTTC	CASSFLTSGPSNEQFF
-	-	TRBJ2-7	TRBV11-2	TGTGCCAGCAGCTTAGATTATGGGGCAGGGAAAGAGCAGTACTTC	CASSLDYGAGKEQYF
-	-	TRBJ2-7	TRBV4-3	TGCGCCAGCAGCCAAGATCGGGATAGCTTCTACGAGCAGTACTTC	CASSQDRDSFYEQYF
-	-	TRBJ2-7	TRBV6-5	TGTGCCAGCAGCCGGGACTCGACTACCTACGAGCAGTACTTC	CASSRDSTTYEQYF
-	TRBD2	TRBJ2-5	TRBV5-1	TGCGCCAGCAGCTTGGTACCTAGCGGGAGTGGAGAGACCCAGTACTTC	CASSLVPSGSGETQYF
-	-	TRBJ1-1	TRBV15	TGTGCCACCAGCCGCGTCACCGTGGTGTACGCTGAAGCTTTCTTT	CATSRVTVVYAEAFF
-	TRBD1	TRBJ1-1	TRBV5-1	TGCGCCAGCAGTCGGCAGGGGGCCATAAACACTGAAGCTTTCTTT	CASSRQGAINTEAFF
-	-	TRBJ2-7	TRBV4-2	TGTGCCAGCAGCCAAGATGAGCGTTCCTACGAGCAGTACTTC	CASSQDERSYEQYF
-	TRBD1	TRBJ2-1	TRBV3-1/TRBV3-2	TGTGCCAGCAGCTTAACGGGACAGGGTCGTAATGAGCAGTTCTTC	CASSLTGQGRNEQFF
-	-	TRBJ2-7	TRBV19	TGTGCCAGTAGTATTGGAGTCGAGCAGTACTTC	CASSIGVEQYF
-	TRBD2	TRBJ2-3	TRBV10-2	TGCGCCAGCAGAGGCGGGGGGGCGGATACGCAGTATTTT	CASRGGGADTQYF
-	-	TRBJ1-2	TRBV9	TGTGCCAGCAGACCCGGGGGTAACTATGGCTACACCTTC	CASRPGGNYGYTF
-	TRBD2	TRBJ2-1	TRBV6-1	TGTGCCAGCAGTGAAACCCGGTGGGCTAGCGGGAGGTCCAATGAGCAGTTCTTC	CASSETRWASGRSNEQFF
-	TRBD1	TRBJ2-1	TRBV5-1	TGCGCCAGCAGCGCGGGACAGGGGGTGTACAATGAGCAGTTCTTC	CASSAGQGVYNEQFF
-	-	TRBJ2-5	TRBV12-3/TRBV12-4	TGTGCCAGCAGTTTTATGGGCAGGGAGACCCAGTACTTC	CASSFMGRETQYF
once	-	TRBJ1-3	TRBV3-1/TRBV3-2	TGTGCCAGCAGCCGATCGACAAACTCTGGAAACACCATATATTTT	CASSRSTNSGNTIYF
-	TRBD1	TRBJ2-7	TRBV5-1	TGCGCCAGCAGCTTGGGCAGGGGGCGCGGGGACGAGCAGTACTTC	CASSLGRGRGDEQYF
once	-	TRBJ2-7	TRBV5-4	TGTGCCAGCAGCTCTCGACAGAACTCCTACGAGCAGTACTTC	CASSSRQNSYEQYF
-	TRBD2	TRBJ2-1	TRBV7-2	TGTGCCAGCAGCTTAGTGTTGCTAGCGGGGTTCCGGGGGCAGTTCTTC	CASSLVLLAGFRGQFF
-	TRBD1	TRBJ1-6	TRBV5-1	TGCGCCAGCCGCCGACAGGGGGCGTCCTATAATTCACCCCTCCACTTT	CASRRQGASYNSPLHF
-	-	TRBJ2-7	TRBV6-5	TGTGCCAGCAGTCTCAGCACAGGGTTTTACGAGCAGTACTTC	CASSLSTGFYEQYF
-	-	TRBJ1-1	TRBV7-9	TGTGCCAGCAGCTCAGAACCCGGGACTGAAGCTTTCTTT	CASSSEPGTEAFF
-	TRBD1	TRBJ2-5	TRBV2	TGTGCCAGCAGACAGGGGGCCGGGGAGACCCAGTACTTC	CASRQGAGETQYF
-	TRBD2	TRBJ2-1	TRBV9	TGTGCCAGCAGCGATACTAGCGGGAGTAGTGAGCAGTTCTTC	CASSDTSGSSEQFF
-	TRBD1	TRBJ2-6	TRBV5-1	TGCGCCAGCAGCTCCCGGGACAGGGTAATAACCTCTGGGGCCAACGTCCTGACTTTC	CASSSRDRVITSGANVLTF
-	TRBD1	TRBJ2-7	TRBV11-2	TGTGCCAGCAGCGGCCGGGACAGGGGGCTGTACGAGCAGTACTTC	CASSGRDRGLYEQYF
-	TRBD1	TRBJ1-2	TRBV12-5	TGTGCTAGTGGTTTGGTAGTAAGGGACAGGGTTTTCTATGGCTACACCTTC	CASGLVVRDRVFYGYTF